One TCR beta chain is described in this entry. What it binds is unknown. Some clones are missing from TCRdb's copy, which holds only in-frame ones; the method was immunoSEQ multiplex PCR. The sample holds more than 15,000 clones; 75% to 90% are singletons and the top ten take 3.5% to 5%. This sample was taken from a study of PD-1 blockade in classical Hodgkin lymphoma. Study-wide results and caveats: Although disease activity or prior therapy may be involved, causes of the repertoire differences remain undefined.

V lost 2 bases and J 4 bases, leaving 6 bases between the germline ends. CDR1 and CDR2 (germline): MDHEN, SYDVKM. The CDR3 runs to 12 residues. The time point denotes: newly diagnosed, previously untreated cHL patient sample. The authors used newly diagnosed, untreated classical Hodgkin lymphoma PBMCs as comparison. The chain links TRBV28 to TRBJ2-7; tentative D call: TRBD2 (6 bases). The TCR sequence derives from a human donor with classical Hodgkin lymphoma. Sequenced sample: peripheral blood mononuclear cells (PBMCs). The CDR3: CASSLRGYEQYF. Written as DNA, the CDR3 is TGTGCCAGCAGTTTACGGGGGTACGAGCAGTACTTC.